The TCR beta chain described here comes from a study of blood T cell repertoires in COVID-19. Study-wide context: Material from acute and convalescent COVID-19 was sourced from the United States, Italy and Spain.

In the authors' workflow: Reference gene primer amplification yielded estimated nucleated cell counts. Sequencing used immunoSEQ multiplex PCR; TCRdb keeps in-frame clones, though not all of them. That table is the source of V, J and clone size, and D and trimming were worked out from the DNA. Here the sample spans roughly 250,000 clones, roughly 87% being singletons. The CDR3 totals 13 residues. Germline V lookup: CDR1 SGDLS, CDR2 YYNGEE. Trimming removed 3 bases from V and 8 bases from J; junction bases left unmatched: 5. In terms of age and location, participants ranged from about 18 to 100 years and lived in approximately 24 US areas. Allocation to cohorts depended on clinical history reported by the participants.

This sequence originates from a woman in her 30s with acute COVID-19. Sample: PBMCs or T cells enriched from blood (not recorded which). The chain has TRBV9 and TRBJ2-1, with 7 nucleotides matching TRBD2. The CDR3 region has the DNA TGTGCCAGCAGCGAACGGGGGGTCTATGAGCAGTTCTTC. Translation gives CASSERGVYEQFF.